The 24 T cell receptor beta chains below were found in one sample sequenced in a study of T cell changes during pregnancy in multiple sclerosis. Here immunoSEQ multiplex PCR was the method, and the copy in TCRdb shows in-frame clones only, minus some. The repertoire holds roughly 120,000 clones, with around 90% as singletons. This specimen consisted of peripheral blood, obtained in the third trimester of pregnancy. These receptors all stem from a female donor with multiple sclerosis, enrolled in a pregnancy study.

The rearrangement joins TRBV5-8 to TRBJ2-5; 14 bases match TRBD2. V lost 4 bases and J lost 5; bases outside the gene matches: 4. This CDR3 is 15 amino acids long. CDR1 and CDR2 from the germline V gene are SGHTS and YDEGEE. The CDR3 spells CASSTGTSGGETQYF. The CDR3 DNA reads as TGTGCCAGCAGCACCGGGACTAGCGGGGGCGAGACCCAGTACTTC. Supplemented by reference TRBV5-8 and TRBJ2-5, the full variable domain reads EAGVTQSPTHLIKTRGQQATLRCSPISGHTSVYWYQQALGLGLQFLLWYDEGEERNRGNFPPRFSGRQFPNYSSELNVNALELEDSALYLCASSTGTSGGETQYFGPGTRLLVL.

This clone was counted once. J is TRBJ2-3 and V is TRBV5-4; D gene unclear. The V end was cut by 0 bases, the J end by 6 bases, with 11 bases between. Germline CDR1 and CDR2: SGHNT and YYREEE (reference sequence). CDR3 length equals 14 residues. CDR3 in DNA: TGTGCCAGCAGCTTGGCCAGGCGTTTGGATACGCAGTATTTT. Its protein product is CASSLARRLDTQYF.

The chain couples TRBV5-8 to TRBJ1-4; a weak D match, TRBD1 (5 bases). The length of the CDR3 is 13 residues. Deletions cut 3 bases from V and 9 bases from J, with 12 bases between. Germline V gene data show CDR1 as SGHTS and CDR2 as YDEGEE. In nucleotides, the CDR3 is TGTGCCAGCAGCTGGGGGGATTTTCAAAAACTGTTTTTT. It is translated as CASSWGDFQKLFF.

The chain has TRBV2 and TRBJ2-2; no reliable D call. Germline assignment: CDR1 SNHLY and CDR2 FYNNEI. Trimming took off 2 bases at V and 1 base at J, with 8 bases between the two ends. The CDR3 has 15 amino acids. CDR3 nucleotide sequence: TGTGCCAGCAGTGAATATCGTATGAACACCGGGGAGCTGTTTTTT. Translation: CASSEYRMNTGELFF.

This chain joins TRBV10-3 and TRBJ2-2; D possibly corresponds to TRBD1 (6 bases). In germline, CDR1 is ENHRY, CDR2 SYGVKD. CDR3 size: 14 residues. V shed 4 bases and J shed 5 bases, with 11 bases lying between them. The CDR3: CAISGERGTGELFF. CDR3 bases: TGTGCCATCAGTGGGGAAAGGGGGACCGGGGAGCTGTTTTTT.

The chain has TRBV7-6 and TRBJ1-1, with D possibly matching TRBD1 (5 bases). Germline V gene data show CDR1 as SGHVS and CDR2 as FNYEAQ. CDR3 length: 13 amino acids. V dropped 1 base and J dropped 8 bases, with 11 bases sitting between them. The CDR3 sequence is CASSLGVGREAFF. Here the CDR3 DNA reads TGTGCCAGCAGCTTAGGTGTGGGGCGAGAAGCTTTCTTT.

This chain joins TRBV2 and TRBJ2-1, with no clear D. Trimming removed 3 bases at V and 10 bases at J, with 10 bases between. CDR3 length equals 12 residues. Looked up from germline, CDR1 is SNHLY and CDR2 is FYNNEI. CDR3 nucleotide sequence: TGTGCCAGCAGTGACGTCGGTGAGGAGCAGTTCTTC. It is translated as CASSDVGEEQFF.

The chain links TRBV2 to TRBJ1-1, with a tentative D call TRBD1 (5 bases). V dropped 8 bases and J dropped 8 bases, with 27 bases sitting between them. The V gene's germline CDR1 is SNHLY and CDR2 FYNNEI. The CDR3 loop spans 16 amino acids. The DNA for the CDR3 is TGTGCCAGCCTCCTTGGGGGGACTTCTAATACGAGGGAAGCTTTCTTT. Amino acid sequence: CASLLGGTSNTREAFF.

V is TRBV5-1 and J is TRBJ2-3; TRBD1 might be the D (6 bases). Germline V gene data show CDR1 as SGHRS and CDR2 as YFSETQ. The V and J ends lost 1 base and 6 bases respectively, with 9 bases between them. The CDR3 consists of 13 residues. The CDR3 DNA reads as TGCGCCAGCAGCTTGACCACAGGGGATACGCAGTATTTT. Translation: CASSLTTGDTQYF.

The rearrangement joins TRBV5-1 to TRBJ2-1; 11 bases align to TRBD2. V shed 0 bases and J 6 bases; nucleotides not matched to a gene: 2. The CDR3 has 15 amino acids. The V gene's germline CDR1 is SGHRS and CDR2 YFSETQ. In DNA form, the CDR3 reads TGCGCCAGCAGCTTGGCTCTAGCGGGGGGCAATGAGCAGTTCTTC. It specifies CASSLALAGGNEQFF. The full variable domain, with the rest looked up from reference TRBV5-1 and TRBJ2-1, is KAGVTQTPRYLIKTRGQQVTLSCSPISGHRSVSWYQQTPGQGLQFLFEYFSETQRNKGNFPGRFSGRQFSNSRSEMNVSTLELGDSALYLCASSLALAGGNEQFFGPGTRLTVL.

The V gene is TRBV7-2, the J gene TRBJ2-3; no clear D gene. There are 13 residues in the CDR3. Germline CDR1 and CDR2: SGHTA and FQGNSA. V lost 5 bases and J lost 2, with 8 bases in between. For the CDR3, the DNA is TGTGCCAGCAGCAATTGGGCCACAGATACGCAGTATTTT. This gives the protein CASSNWATDTQYF.

The chain joins TRBV18 to TRBJ2-1, with 11 positions matching TRBD1. Looked up from germline, CDR1 is KGHSH and CDR2 is LQKENI. The CDR3 covers 13 residues. With 2 bases clipped from V and 14 bases from J, the junction kept 5 bases outside the gene matches. CDR3 protein: CASSPWGQGGKFF. In DNA form, the CDR3 reads TGTGCCAGCTCACCATGGGGACAGGGGGGGAAGTTCTTC.

This chain links TRBV7-2 with TRBJ2-6; no definite D call. CDR3 length: 13 residues. Germline V lookup: CDR1 SGHTA, CDR2 FQGNSA. Trimming shortened V by 4 bases and J by 1 base, and 2 bases separated the two germline ends. The CDR3 loop reads CASSSSGANVLTF. Written as DNA, the CDR3 is TGTGCCAGCAGCTCGTCTGGGGCCAACGTCCTGACTTTC.

The chain has TRBV7-9 and TRBJ1-1; a possible D gene is TRBD1 (5 bases). The CDR3 is 14 residues long. The V gene lost 3 bases and the J gene lost 3 bases, with 11 bases spanning the gap. The germline CDR1 and CDR2 sequences are SEHNR and FQNEAQ (reference sequence). CDR3 in amino acids: CASSFQGKDTEAFF. Written as DNA, the CDR3 is TGTGCCAGCAGCTTTCAGGGTAAAGACACTGAAGCTTTCTTT.

The chain links TRBV13 to TRBJ1-2; 9 positions match TRBD1. The V segment lost 0 bases and the J segment 0 bases; nucleotides outside the gene matches: 5. The CDR3 is 17 amino acids. In germline, CDR1 is PRHDT, CDR2 FYEKMQ (reference sequence). CDR3 loop: CASSLGQGQGPNYGYTF. In nucleotides, the CDR3 is TGTGCCAGCAGCTTAGGCCAGGGACAGGGTCCTAACTATGGCTACACCTTC.

V is TRBV10-1 and J is TRBJ1-3; no clear D. The CDR3 spans 14 residues. Germline V lookup: CDR1 WNHNN, CDR2 SYGVQD (reference sequence). V was pared by 7 bases and J by 0 bases, with 10 bases between. In DNA form, the CDR3 reads TGCGCCAGCAAGGAGAGGGACTCTGGAAACACCATATATTTT. This codes for CASKERDSGNTIYF.

The chain carries TRBV21-1 and TRBJ1-4; TRBD1 is taken as the D call from the table, unchecked against the DNA. TRBV21-1 has pseudogene status. The length of the CDR3 is 14 residues. In nucleotides, the CDR3 is TGTGCCAGCACCCTTAGACAGGGTGGGGAAAAACTGTTTTTT. This translates into CASTLRQGGEKLFF.

The chain is built from TRBV10-3 and TRBJ2-2; TRBD1 matches at 7 bases. The CDR3 extends over 15 amino acids. V shed 3 bases and J 4 bases; nucleotides not matched to a gene: 5. CDR1 and CDR2 from the germline V gene are ENHRY and SYGVKD. CDR3 sequence: CAISDGRGFTGELFF. The CDR3 nucleotides are TGTGCCATCAGTGACGGCAGGGGGTTCACCGGGGAGCTGTTTTTT.

V gene TRBV7-3 combines with J gene TRBJ2-3; 9 positions agree with TRBD1. The CDR3 has 12 residues. V trimming: 5 bases; J trimming: 9 bases; junction bases outside the gene matches: 3. Germline V gene sequence: CDR1 SGHTA, CDR2 FQGTGA. CDR3 DNA: TGTGCCAGCAGCGCCGGACAGGGGACGCAGTATTTT. Protein sequence: CASSAGQGTQYF.

This clone was observed once. The chain employs TRBV30 and TRBJ1-5, with a tentative D call TRBD1 (5 bases). The CDR3 has 13 amino acids. CDR1 and CDR2 (germline): GTSNPN, SVGIG (reference sequence). Trimming pared 6 bases from V and 6 bases from J, leaving 15 bases between. For the CDR3, the DNA is TGTGCCTGCTCGACTGGGGGGAGTCAGCCCCAGCATTTT. It codes for CACSTGGSQPQHF. Together with reference TRBV30 and TRBJ1-5, the CDR3 gives the full variable domain: SQTIHQWPATLVQPVGSPLSLECTVEGTSNPNLYWYRQAAGRGLQLLFYSVGIGQISSEVPQNLSASRPQDRQFILSSKKLLLSDSGFYLCACSTGGSQPQHFGDGTRLSIL.

The CDR3 nucleotides are TGTGCCTGGAGACTAGCGGGGTACACAGATACGCAGTATTTT. This encodes CAWRLAGYTDTQYF. The chain employs TRBV30 and TRBJ2-3; the match to TRBD2 covers 10 bases. The V gene's germline CDR1 is GTSNPN and CDR2 SVGIG (reference sequence). CDR3 length equals 14 residues. V was pared by 3 bases and J by 2 bases, with 2 bases of the junction left unmatched.

A single count supports this clone. The chain couples TRBV29-1 to TRBJ1-1; a weak D match, TRBD1 (5 bases). CDR1 is SQVTM, CDR2 ANQGSEA, per germline. The CDR3 spans 13 residues. Trimming took off 2 bases at V and 1 base at J, with 8 bases between the two ends. This chain's CDR3 is CSVERQRNTEAFF. CDR3 DNA sequence: TGCAGCGTTGAACGACAGAGGAACACTGAAGCTTTCTTT.

The chain employs TRBV5-1 and TRBJ2-1; D is uncertain. The CDR3 extends over 14 amino acids. Germline CDR1 is SGHRS and CDR2 is YFSETQ. V was shortened by 4 bases and J by 0 bases, with 8 bases between the two germline ends. The CDR3 region has the DNA TGCGCCAGCAGCCCTGAGAGCTCCTACAATGAGCAGTTCTTC. Protein product: CASSPESSYNEQFF.

This chain uses TRBV28 with TRBJ1-2; D possibly corresponds to TRBD1 (5 bases). Germline lookup yields CDR1 MDHEN and CDR2 SYDVKM. V gave up 5 bases and J gave up 5 bases, with 15 bases separating them. CDR3 length: 14 residues. CDR3 coding DNA: TGTGCCAGCAGTGATCAGGGTTCTTTGTATGGCTACACCTTC. Translating it yields CASSDQGSLYGYTF.